This TCR beta chain was recovered during a study of blood T cell repertoires in COVID-19. Study-level information: In each case, the material was cDNA or gDNA derived from T cells, B-cell-depleted T cells, or PBMCs.

Germline V lookup: CDR1 MNHEY, CDR2 SVGAGI. CDR3 length: 16 amino acids. V lost 0 bases to trimming and J lost 7 bases; unmatched junction nucleotides: 12. In the study's own analysis: Quantification of nucleated cells was approximated via reference gene primer amplification. Only in-frame clones appear in the TCRdb table, and some are missing; sequencing was by immunoSEQ multiplex PCR. The DNA gave D and trimming, while V, J and clone size come from that table. The sample holds 300,000 to 400,000 clones, about 87% seen once. The receptor comes from a man aged 25-45 years with COVID-19, enrolled during active disease. The sample taken for sequencing was peripheral blood. This chain joins TRBV6-5 and TRBJ2-7, with TRBD1 matching 7 bases. CDR3 loop: CASSYSDTRTGGEQYF. Written as DNA, the CDR3 is TGTGCCAGCAGTTACTCAGACACCCGGACAGGAGGTGAGCAGTACTTC.